Listed here is a single T cell receptor (beta chain). No antigen is known for it. TCRdb's copy holds only in-frame clones and misses some; the assay was immunoSEQ multiplex PCR. Of about 140,000 clones listed, almost 95% were seen once; the top ten hold about 3.7%. This record comes from a study of T cell responses to AZD1222 COVID-19 vaccine. The CDR3 consists of 16 residues. Germline V CDR1 and CDR2: MDHEN, SYDVKM. Trimming took 2 bases from V and 2 from J; bases not matched to a gene: 2. General study findings and limits: Donors were mostly white British, more females; clonal diversity possibly underestimated.

Sequencing was performed on peripheral blood, taken 28 days after the second AZD1222 dose. The sequence was collected from an adult who received the AZD1222 COVID-19 vaccine. V and J are TRBV28 and TRBJ2-3, with 12 bases identical to TRBD2. The CDR3 region has the DNA TGTGCCAGCAGTTTAGGACTAGCGGGAATCACAGATACGCAGTATTTT. This encodes CASSLGLAGITDTQYF.